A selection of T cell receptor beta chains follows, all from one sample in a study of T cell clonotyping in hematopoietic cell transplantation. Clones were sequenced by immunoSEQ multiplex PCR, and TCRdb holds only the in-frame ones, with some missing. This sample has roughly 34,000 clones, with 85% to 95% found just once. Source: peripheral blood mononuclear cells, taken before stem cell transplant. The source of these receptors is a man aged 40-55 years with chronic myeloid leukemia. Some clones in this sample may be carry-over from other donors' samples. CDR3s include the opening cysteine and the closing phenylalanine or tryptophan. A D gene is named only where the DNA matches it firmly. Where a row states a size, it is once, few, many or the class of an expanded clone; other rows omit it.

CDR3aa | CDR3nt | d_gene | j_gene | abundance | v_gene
CASSLGTGGIDTEAFF | TGCGCCAGCAGCTTGGGGACAGGGGGCATTGACACTGAAGCTTTCTTT | TRBD1 | TRBJ1-1 | . | TRBV5-1
CASSQGAAFF | TGTGCCAGCAGCCAAGGGGCAGCTTTCTTT | . | TRBJ1-1 | . | TRBV14
CASSLGGTDTQYF | TGTGCCAGCAGCTTAGGGGGCACAGATACGCAGTATTTT | . | TRBJ2-3 | . | TRBV11-2
CASSVGQENTEAFF | TGTGCCAGCAGCGTGGGACAGGAGAACACTGAAGCTTTCTTT | TRBD1 | TRBJ1-1 | . | TRBV6-1
CASSQERRAQPQHF | TGCGCCAGCAGCCAAGAAAGAAGGGCCCAGCCCCAGCATTTT | . | TRBJ1-5 | once | TRBV4-1
CASSLPRGGANVLTF | TGTGCCAGCAGTCTCCCCAGAGGAGGGGCCAACGTCCTGACTTTC | . | TRBJ2-6 | . | TRBV28
CAWSAGTAADTQYF | TGTGCCTGGAGTGCAGGGACAGCGGCAGATACGCAGTATTTT | TRBD1 | TRBJ2-3 | . | TRBV30
CASSYGQVGWPFF | TGTGCCAGCAGTTACGGACAGGTTGGGTGGCCGTTCTTC | TRBD1 | TRBJ2-1 | once | TRBV6-5
CASSLERLIAKNIQYF | TGTGCCAGCAGTTTAGAGCGTCTGATAGCCAAAAACATTCAGTACTTC | . | TRBJ2-4 | once | TRBV28
CASSFLAQRNTEAFF | TGTGCCAGCAGTTTCCTGGCACAGCGGAACACTGAAGCTTTCTTT | . | TRBJ1-1 | . | TRBV6-5
CSVEVAGYEQYF | TGCAGCGTTGAAGTAGCGGGCTACGAGCAGTACTTC | TRBD2 | TRBJ2-7 | once | TRBV29-1
CASSTGGGQPQHF | TGTGCCAGCTCGACAGGGGGCGGTCAGCCCCAGCATTTT | TRBD1 | TRBJ1-5 | . | TRBV2
CASSNSAWTVNYGYTF | TGTGCCAGCAGCAATTCTGCCTGGACGGTAAACTATGGCTACACCTTC | . | TRBJ1-2 | once | TRBV27
CASSQEGLGTEAFF | TGCGCCAGCAGCCAAGAGGGCTTGGGGACTGAAGCTTTCTTT | . | TRBJ1-1 | . | TRBV4-3